Included here is one TCR beta chain sequence, with context. The sample belongs to a study of blood T cell repertoires in COVID-19. About the research overall: Material from acute and convalescent COVID-19 was sourced from the United States, Italy and Spain. The analysed material was cDNA or gDNA that came from T cells, B-cell-depleted T cells, or PBMCs.

In the original processing: It was from reference gene primer amplification that nucleated cell counts were estimated. Repertoires were generated with immunoSEQ multiplex PCR, while TCRdb's copy carries only in-frame clones and drops some. The DNA gave D and trimming, while V, J and clone size come from that table. The sample holds about 140,000 clones, around 84% seen once. This CDR3 contains 16 residues. Germline values: CDR1 SGHTA, CDR2 FQGNSA. J gave up 0 bases and V 6 bases, and 8 bases lay outside the gene matches. Sequenced material: peripheral blood. The chain combines TRBV7-2 with TRBJ2-3, with 8 bases matching TRBD2. The clonotype was recovered from a man aged 55 to 70 with active or convalescent COVID-19. The CDR3 DNA reads TGTGCCAGCAGAACCTCGACTAGCGCGAGCACAGATACGCAGTATTTT. As protein: CASRTSTSASTDTQYF.